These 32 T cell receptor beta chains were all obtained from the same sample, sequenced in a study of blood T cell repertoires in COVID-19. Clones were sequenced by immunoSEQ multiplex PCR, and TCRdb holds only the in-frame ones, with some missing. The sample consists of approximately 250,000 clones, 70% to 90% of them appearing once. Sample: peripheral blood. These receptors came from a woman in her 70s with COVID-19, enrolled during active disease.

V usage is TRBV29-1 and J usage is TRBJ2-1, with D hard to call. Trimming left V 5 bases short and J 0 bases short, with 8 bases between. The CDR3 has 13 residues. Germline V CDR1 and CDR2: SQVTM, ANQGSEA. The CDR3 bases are TGCAGCGTTCAGGAAAGCTCCTACAATGAGCAGTTCTTC. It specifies CSVQESSYNEQFF.

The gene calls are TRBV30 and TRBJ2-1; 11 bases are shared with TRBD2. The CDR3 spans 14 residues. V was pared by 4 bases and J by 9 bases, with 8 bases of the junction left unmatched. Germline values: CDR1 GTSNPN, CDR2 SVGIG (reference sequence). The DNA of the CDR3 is TGTGCCTGGACCCTAGCGGGGGGTCTCTCTGAGCAGTTCTTC. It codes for CAWTLAGGLSEQFF.

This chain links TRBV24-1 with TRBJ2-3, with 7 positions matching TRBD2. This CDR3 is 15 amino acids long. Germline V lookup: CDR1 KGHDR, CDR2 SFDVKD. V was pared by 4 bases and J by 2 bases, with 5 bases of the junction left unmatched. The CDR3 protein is CATSELADNTDTQYF. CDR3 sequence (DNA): TGTGCCACCAGTGAGCTAGCGGACAACACAGATACGCAGTATTTT.

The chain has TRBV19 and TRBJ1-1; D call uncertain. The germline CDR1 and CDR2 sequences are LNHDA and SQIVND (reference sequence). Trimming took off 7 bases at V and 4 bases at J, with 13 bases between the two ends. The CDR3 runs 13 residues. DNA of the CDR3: TGTGCCAGTACCGATAGAGCCTCCACTGAAGCTTTCTTT. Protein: CASTDRASTEAFF.

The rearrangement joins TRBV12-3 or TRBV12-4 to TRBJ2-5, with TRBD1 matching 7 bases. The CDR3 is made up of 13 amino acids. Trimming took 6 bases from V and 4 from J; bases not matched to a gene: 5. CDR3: CASSDRDRETQYF. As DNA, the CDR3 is TGTGCCAGCAGCGACAGGGACAGAGAGACCCAGTACTTC.

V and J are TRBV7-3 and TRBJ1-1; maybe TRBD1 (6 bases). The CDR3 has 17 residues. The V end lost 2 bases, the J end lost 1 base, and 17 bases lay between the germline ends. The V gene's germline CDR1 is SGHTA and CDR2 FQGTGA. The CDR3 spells CASSLRSPRGSNTEAFF. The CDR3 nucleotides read TGTGCCAGCAGCTTACGGTCCCCCAGGGGCTCGAACACTGAAGCTTTCTTT.

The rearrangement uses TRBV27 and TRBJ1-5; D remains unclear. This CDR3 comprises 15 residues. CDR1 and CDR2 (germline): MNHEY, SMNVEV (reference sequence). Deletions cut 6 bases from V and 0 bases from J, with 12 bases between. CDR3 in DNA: TGTGCCAGCAGCCTCAGCGGGTATAGCAATCAGCCCCAGCATTTT. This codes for CASSLSGYSNQPQHF.

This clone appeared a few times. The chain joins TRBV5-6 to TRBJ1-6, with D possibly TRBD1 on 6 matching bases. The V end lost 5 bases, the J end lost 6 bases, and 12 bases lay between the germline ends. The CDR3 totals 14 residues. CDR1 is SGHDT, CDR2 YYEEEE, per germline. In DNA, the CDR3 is TGTGCCAGCAGTTTACAGGGCATTAATTCACCCCTCCACTTT. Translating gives CASSLQGINSPLHF.

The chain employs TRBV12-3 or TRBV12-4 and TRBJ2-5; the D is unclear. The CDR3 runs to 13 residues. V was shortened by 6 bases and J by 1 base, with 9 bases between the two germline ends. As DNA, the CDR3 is TGTGCCAGCAGACCCGGGTCCCAAGAGACCCAGTACTTC. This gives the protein CASRPGSQETQYF.

In DNA, the CDR3 is TGTGCCAGCAGCTTGGAAGTTTTCAGCTATGGCTACACCTTC. This codes for CASSLEVFSYGYTF. The V and J genes are TRBV5-4 and TRBJ1-2; D is undetermined. Germline CDR1 reads SGHNT; CDR2 reads YYREEE (reference sequence). This CDR3 has 14 residues. Trimming stripped 0 bases from V and 4 bases from J, with 10 bases between.

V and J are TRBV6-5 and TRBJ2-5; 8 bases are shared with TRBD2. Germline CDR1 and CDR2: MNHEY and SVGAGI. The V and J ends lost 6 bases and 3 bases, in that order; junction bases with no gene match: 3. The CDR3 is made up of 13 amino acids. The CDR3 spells CASSPGGEETQYF. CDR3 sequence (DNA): TGTGCCAGCAGCCCCGGGGGGGAAGAGACCCAGTACTTC.

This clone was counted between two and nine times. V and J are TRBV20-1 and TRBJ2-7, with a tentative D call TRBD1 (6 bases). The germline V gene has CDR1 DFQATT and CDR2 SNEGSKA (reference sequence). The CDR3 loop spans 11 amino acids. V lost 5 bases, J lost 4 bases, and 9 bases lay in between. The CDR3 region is CSALQGYEQYF. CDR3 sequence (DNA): TGCAGTGCTCTACAGGGTTACGAGCAGTACTTC.

CDR3 sequence reads: CASSLQGVGTEAFF. CDR3 nucleotide sequence: TGTGCCAGCAGTTTACAGGGGGTGGGCACTGAAGCTTTCTTT. This chain connects TRBV2 to TRBJ1-1, with 8 nucleotides matching TRBD1. The CDR3 is made up of 14 amino acids. CDR1 SNHLY and CDR2 FYNNEI come from the germline V gene. V trimming: 5 bases; J trimming: 4 bases; junction bases outside the gene matches: 6. The whole variable domain, remainder taken from reference TRBV2 and TRBJ1-1, is EPEVTQTPSHQVTQMGQEVILRCVPISNHLYFYWYRQILGQKVEFLVSFYNNEISEKSEIFDDQFSVERPDGSNFTLKIRSTKLEDSAMYFCASSLQGVGTEAFFGQGTRLTVV.

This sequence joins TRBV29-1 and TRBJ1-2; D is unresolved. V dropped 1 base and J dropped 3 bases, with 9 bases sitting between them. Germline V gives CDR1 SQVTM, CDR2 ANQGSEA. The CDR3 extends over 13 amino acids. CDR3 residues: CSVEGADDYGYTF. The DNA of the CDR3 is TGCAGCGTTGAAGGGGCCGACGACTATGGCTACACCTTC. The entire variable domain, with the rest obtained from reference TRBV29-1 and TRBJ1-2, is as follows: SAVISQKPSRDICQRGTSLTIQCQVDSQVTMMFWYRQQPGQSLTLIATANQGSEATYESGFVIDKFPISRPNLTFSTLTVSNMSPEDSSIYLCSVEGADDYGYTFGSGTRLTVV.

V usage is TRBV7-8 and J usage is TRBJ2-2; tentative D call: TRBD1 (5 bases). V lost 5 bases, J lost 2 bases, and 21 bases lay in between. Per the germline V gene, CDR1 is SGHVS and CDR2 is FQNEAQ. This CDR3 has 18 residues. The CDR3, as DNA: TGTGCCAGCAGCCAAAGACGGTGGCGGCAGGGCAACACCGGGGAGCTGTTTTTT. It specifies CASSQRRWRQGNTGELFF.

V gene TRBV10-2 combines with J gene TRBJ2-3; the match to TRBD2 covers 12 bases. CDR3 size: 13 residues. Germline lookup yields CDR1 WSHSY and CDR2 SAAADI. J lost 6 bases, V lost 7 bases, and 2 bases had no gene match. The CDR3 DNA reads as TGCGCCAGCACTAGCGGGGGGGCCGATACGCAGTATTTT. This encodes CASTSGGADTQYF.

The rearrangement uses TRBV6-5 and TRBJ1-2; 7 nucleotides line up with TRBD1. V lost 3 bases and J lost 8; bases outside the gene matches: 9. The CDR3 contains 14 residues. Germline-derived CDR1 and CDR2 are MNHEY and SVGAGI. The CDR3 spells CASSYVTRGEGYTF. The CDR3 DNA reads TGTGCCAGCAGTTATGTAACCAGGGGGGAGGGCTACACCTTC.

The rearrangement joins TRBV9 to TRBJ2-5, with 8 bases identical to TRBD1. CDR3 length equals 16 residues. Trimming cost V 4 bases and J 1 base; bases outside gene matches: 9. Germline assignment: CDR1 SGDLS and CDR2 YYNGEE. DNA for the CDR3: TGTGCCAGCAGCCCCCAGGGGGCACAACCCCAAGAGACCCAGTACTTC. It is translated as CASSPQGAQPQETQYF.

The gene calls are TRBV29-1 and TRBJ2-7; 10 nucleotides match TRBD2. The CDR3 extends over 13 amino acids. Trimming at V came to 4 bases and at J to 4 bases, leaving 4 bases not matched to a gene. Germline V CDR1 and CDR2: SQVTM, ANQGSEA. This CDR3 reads CSVGLAGDYEQYF. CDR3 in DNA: TGCAGCGTTGGGCTAGCGGGGGATTACGAGCAGTACTTC.

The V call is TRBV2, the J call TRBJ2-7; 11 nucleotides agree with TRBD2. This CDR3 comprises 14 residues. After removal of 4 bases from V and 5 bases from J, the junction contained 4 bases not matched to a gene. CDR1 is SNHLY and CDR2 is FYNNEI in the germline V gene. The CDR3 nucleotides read TGTGCCAGCAGTGGACTAGCGGGGACAAACGAGCAGTACTTC. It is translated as CASSGLAGTNEQYF. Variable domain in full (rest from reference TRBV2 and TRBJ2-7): EPEVTQTPSHQVTQMGQEVILRCVPISNHLYFYWYRQILGQKVEFLVSFYNNEISEKSEIFDDQFSVERPDGSNFTLKIRSTKLEDSAMYFCASSGLAGTNEQYFGPGTRLTVT.

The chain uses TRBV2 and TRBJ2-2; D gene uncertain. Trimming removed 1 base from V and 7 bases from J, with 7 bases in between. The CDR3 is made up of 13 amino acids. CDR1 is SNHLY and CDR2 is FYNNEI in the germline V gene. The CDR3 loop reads CASSEEAGGELFF. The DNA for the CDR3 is TGTGCCAGCAGTGAAGAAGCTGGCGGGGAGCTGTTTTTT.

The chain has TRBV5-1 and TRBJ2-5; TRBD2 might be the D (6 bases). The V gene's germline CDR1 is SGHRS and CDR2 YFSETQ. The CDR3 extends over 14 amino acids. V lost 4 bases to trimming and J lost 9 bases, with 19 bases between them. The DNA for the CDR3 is TGCGCCAGCAGCGCCGGGACTTCCAGGGAGTCCCAGTACTTC. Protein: CASSAGTSRESQYF.

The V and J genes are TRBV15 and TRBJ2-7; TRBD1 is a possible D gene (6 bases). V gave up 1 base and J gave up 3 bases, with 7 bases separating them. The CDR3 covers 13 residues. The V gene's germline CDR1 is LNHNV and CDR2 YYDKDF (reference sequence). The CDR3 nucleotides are TGTGCCACCAGCAGAGTAGGGGGCTACGAGCAGTACTTC. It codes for CATSRVGGYEQYF.

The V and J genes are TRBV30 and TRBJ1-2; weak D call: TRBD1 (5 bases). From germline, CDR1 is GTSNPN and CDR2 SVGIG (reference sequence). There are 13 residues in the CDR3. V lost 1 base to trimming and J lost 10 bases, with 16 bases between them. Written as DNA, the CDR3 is TGTGCCTGGAGTGCCACACGGGGGGGAGCCTACACCTTC. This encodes CAWSATRGGAYTF.

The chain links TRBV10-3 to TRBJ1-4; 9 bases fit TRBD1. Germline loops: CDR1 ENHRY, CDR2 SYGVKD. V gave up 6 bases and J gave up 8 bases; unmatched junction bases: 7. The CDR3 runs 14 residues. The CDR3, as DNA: TGTGCCATCAGCCCGGGACAGGGAAGGGAAAAACTGTTTTTT. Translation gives CAISPGQGREKLFF.

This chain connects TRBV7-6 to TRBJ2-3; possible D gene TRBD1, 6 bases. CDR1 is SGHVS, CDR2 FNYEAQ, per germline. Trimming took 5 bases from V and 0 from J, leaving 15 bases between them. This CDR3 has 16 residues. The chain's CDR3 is CASSLRGNPSTDTQYF. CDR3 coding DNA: TGTGCCAGCAGCCTAAGGGGGAATCCTAGCACAGATACGCAGTATTTT.

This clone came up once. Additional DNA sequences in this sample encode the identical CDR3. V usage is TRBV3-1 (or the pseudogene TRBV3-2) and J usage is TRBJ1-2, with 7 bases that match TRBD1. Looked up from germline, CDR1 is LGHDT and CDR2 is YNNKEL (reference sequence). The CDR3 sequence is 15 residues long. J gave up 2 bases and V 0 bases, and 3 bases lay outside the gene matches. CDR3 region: CASSQEGTANYGYTF. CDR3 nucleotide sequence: TGTGCCAGCAGCCAAGAAGGGACAGCAAACTATGGCTACACCTTC.

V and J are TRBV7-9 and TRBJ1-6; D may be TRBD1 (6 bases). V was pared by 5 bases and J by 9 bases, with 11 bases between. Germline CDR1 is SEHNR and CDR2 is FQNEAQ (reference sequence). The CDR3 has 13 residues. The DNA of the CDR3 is TGTGCCAGCAGCCAAAGGGACACTTCACCCCTCCACTTT. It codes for CASSQRDTSPLHF.

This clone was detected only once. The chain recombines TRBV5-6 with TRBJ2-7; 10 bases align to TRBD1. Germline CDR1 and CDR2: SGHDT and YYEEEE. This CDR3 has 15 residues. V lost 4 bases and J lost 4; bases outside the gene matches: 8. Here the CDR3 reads CASSPLGQGGYEQYF. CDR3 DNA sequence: TGTGCCAGCAGCCCGCTCGGACAGGGGGGATACGAGCAGTACTTC.

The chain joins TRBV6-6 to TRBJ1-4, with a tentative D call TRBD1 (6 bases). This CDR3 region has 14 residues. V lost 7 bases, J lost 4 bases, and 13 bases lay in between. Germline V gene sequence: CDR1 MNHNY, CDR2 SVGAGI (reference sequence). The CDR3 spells CASMGGGFNEKLFF. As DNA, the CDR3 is TGTGCCAGCATGGGGGGGGGCTTTAATGAAAAACTGTTTTTT.

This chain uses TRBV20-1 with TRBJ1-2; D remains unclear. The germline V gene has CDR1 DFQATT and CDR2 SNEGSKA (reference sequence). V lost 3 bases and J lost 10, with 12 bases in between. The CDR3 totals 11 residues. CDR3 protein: CSASPKSAYTF. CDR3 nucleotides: TGCAGTGCTAGTCCTAAAAGCGCCTACACCTTC.

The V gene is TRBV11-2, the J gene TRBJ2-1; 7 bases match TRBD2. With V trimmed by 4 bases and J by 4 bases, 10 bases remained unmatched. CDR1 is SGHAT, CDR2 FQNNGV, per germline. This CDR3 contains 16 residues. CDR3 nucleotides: TGTGCCAGCAGCTCCGTGGATCCTAGCGGATACAATGAGCAGTTCTTC. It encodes CASSSVDPSGYNEQFF.